This TCR beta chain is from a study of CD8 T cells in Susac syndrome. Per germline, CDR1 MNHEY and CDR2 SMNVEV (reference sequence). Trimming took 4 bases from V and 1 from J, leaving 10 bases between them. The CDR3 is 14 amino acids. RNA in amounts of about 0.5 to 1 ug was reverse transcribed with random hexamers. An immunoSEQ multiplex PCR amplified TCR beta CDR3 over 54 Vbeta and 13 Jbeta. TCRdb processed the immunoSEQ multiplex PCR reads anew with MiXCR; each CDR3 protein has one entry. The repertoire holds approximately 160,000 distinct CDR3 sequences, with approximately 93% as singletons. This receptor was identified in a human donor with multiple sclerosis. Sequenced input: CD4+ T cells from PBMCs. This chain uses TRBV27 with TRBJ1-1, with D hard to call. The CDR3 DNA follows: TGTGCCAGCAGTTACGACACCGCGAACACTGAAGCTTTCTTT. It yields the protein CASSYDTANTEAFF.